This T cell receptor (beta chain) was profiled in a study of CD8 T cells in Susac syndrome. When the RNA was reverse transcribed, random hexamers were used with an input of roughly 0.5 to 1 ug. TCR beta CDR3 was amplified by immunoSEQ covering 54 Vbeta and 13 Jbeta. TCRdb analysed the immunoSEQ multiplex PCR reads with MiXCR anew, one entry per CDR3 protein. The data show roughly 120,000 distinct CDR3 sequences, with about 95% seen just once and under 0.1% held by the top ten. The V gene's germline CDR1 is DFQATT and CDR2 SNEGSKA (reference sequence). Trimming shortened V by 4 bases and J by 2 bases, and 9 bases separated the two germline ends. CDR3 length equals 12 residues.

Sample: CD4+ T cells from PBMCs. The chain carries TRBV20-1 and TRBJ2-7; perhaps TRBD2 as D (5 bases). The sequence was collected from a human donor in good health. The CDR3 spells CSATGSAYEQYF. The DNA of the CDR3 is TGCAGTGCTACGGGGTCTGCCTACGAGCAGTACTTC.